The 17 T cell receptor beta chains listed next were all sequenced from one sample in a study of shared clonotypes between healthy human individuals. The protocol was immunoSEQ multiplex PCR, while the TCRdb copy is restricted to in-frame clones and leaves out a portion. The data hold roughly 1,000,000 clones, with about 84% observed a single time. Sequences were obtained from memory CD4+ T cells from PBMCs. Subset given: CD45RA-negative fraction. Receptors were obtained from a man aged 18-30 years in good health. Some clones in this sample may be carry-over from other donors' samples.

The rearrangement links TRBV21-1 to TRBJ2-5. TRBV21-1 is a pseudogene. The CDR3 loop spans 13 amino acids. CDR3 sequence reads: CASSKGEGETQYF. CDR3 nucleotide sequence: TGTGCCAGCAGCAAAGGAGAAGGGGAGACCCAGTACTTC.

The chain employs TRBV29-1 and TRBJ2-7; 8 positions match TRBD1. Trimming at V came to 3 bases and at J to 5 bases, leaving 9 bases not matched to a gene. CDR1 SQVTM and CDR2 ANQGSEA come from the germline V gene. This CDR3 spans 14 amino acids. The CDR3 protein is CSVETGQGANEQYF. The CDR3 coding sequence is TGCAGCGTTGAGACTGGACAGGGAGCAAACGAGCAGTACTTC.

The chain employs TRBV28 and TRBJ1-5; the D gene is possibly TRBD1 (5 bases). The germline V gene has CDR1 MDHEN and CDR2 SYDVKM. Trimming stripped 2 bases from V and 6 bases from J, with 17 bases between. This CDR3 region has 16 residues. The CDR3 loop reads CASSLRGTKRSQPQHF. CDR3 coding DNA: TGTGCCAGCAGTTTAAGGGGCACAAAGAGGAGTCAGCCCCAGCATTTT.

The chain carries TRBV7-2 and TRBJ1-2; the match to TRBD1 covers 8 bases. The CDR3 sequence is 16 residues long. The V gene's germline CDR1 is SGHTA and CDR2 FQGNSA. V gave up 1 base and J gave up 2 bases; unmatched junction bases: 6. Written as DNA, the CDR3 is TGTGCCAGCAGCTTAGAAGGGCAGGGGGCCAACTATGGCTACACCTTC. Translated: CASSLEGQGANYGYTF.

The CDR3 bases are TGCAGCGTTGTGAGGCCGGATGCAAGATATGGATACGAGCAGTACTTC. It is translated as CSVVRPDARYGYEQYF. The gene calls are TRBV29-1 and TRBJ2-7; the D is unclear. The V end lost 4 bases, the J end lost 4 bases, and 23 bases lay between the germline ends. CDR1 SQVTM and CDR2 ANQGSEA come from the germline V gene. The CDR3 length is 16 residues.

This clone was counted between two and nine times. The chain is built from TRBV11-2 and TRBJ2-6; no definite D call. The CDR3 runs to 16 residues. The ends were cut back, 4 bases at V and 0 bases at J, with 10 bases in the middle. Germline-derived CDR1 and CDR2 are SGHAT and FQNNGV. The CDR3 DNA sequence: TGTGCCAGCAGCTCAGTACGGTTCTCTGGGGCCAACGTCCTGACTTTC. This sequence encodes CASSSVRFSGANVLTF. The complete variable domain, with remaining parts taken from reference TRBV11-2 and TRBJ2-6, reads EAGVAQSPRYKIIEKRQSVAFWCNPISGHATLYWYQQILGQGPKLLIQFQNNGVVDDSQLPKDRFSAERLKGVDSTLKIQPAKLEDSAVYLCASSSVRFSGANVLTFGAGSRLTVL.

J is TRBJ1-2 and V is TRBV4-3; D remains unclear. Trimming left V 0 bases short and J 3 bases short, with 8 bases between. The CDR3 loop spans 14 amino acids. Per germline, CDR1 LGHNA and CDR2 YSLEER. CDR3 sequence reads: CASSQEDTYYGYTF. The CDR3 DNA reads TGCGCCAGCAGCCAAGAGGATACCTACTATGGCTACACCTTC.

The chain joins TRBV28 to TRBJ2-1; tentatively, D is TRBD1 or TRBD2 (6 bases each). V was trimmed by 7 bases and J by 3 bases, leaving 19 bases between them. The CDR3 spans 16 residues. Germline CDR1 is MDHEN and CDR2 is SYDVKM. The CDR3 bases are TGTGCCAGCACCTTAGGGGGTAGCGGAGTCTACAATGAGCAGTTCTTC. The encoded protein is CASTLGGSGVYNEQFF.

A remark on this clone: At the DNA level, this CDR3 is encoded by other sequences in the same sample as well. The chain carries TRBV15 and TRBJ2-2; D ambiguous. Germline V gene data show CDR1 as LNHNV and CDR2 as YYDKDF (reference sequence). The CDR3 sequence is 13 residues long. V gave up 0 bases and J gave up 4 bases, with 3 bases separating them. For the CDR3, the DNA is TGTGCCACCAGCAGAGAGGGCACCGGGGAGCTGTTTTTT. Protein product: CATSREGTGELFF.

The CDR3 DNA reads TGTGCCAGTGACTCGCCCGAGCAGTACTTC. It specifies CASDSPEQYF. This sequence joins TRBV6-1 and TRBJ2-7, with D hard to call. CDR1 is MNHNS and CDR2 is SASEGT in the germline V gene. V gave up 9 bases and J gave up 6 bases, with 9 bases separating them. This CDR3 is built from 10 residues.

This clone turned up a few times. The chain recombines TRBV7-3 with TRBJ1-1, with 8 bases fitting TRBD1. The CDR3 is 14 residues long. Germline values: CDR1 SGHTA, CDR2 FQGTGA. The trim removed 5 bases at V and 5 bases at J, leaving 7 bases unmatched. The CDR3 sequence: CASSLGQGSTEAFF. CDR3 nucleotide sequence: TGTGCCAGCAGCCTTGGACAGGGTTCTACTGAAGCTTTCTTT.

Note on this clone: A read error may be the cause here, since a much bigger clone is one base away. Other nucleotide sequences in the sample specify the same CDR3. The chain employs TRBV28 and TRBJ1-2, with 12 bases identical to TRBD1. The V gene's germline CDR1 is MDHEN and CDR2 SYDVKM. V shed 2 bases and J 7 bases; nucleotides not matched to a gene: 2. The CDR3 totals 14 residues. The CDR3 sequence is CASSLGTGGFGYTF. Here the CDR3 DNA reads TGTGCCAGCAGTTTAGGGACAGGGGGCTTTGGCTACACCTTC.

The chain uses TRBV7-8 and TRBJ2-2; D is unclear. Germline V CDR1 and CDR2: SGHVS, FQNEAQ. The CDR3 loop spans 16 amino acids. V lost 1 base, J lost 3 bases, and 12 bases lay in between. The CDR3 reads CASSLVRTAHTGELFF. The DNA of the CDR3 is TGTGCCAGCAGCTTAGTGCGGACGGCCCACACCGGGGAGCTGTTTTTT.

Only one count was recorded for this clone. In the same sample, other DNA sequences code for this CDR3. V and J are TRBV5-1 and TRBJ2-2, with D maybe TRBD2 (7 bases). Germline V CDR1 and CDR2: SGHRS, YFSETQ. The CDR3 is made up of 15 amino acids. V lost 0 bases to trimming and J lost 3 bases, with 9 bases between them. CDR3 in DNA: TGCGCCAGCAGCTTGGCGGGGGGCGACACCGGGGAGCTGTTTTTT. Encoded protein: CASSLAGGDTGELFF.

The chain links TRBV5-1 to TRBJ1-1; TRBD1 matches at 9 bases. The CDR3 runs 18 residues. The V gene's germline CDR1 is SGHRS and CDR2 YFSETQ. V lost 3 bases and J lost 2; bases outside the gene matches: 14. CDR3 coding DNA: TGCGCCAGCAGCTCAGCCTACACCCTGGGACAGGGAAACACTGAAGCTTTCTTT. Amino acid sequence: CASSSAYTLGQGNTEAFF.

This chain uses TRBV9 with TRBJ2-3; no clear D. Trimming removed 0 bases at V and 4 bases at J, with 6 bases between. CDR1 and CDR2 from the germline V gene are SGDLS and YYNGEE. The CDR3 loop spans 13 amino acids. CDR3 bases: TGTGCCAGCAGCGTAGAAGACTCAGATACGCAGTATTTT. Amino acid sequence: CASSVEDSDTQYF.

The CDR3 nucleotides read TGCAGCGTATGTGCAACTACCTTCGACGTGCAGTACTTC. Translated, it gives CSVCATTFDVQYF. The V call is TRBV29-1, the J call TRBJ2-7; D is undetermined. V lost 6 bases, J lost 9 bases, and 21 bases lay in between. CDR1 SQVTM and CDR2 ANQGSEA come from the germline V gene. CDR3 length: 13 amino acids.